This T cell receptor beta chain was identified during a study of blood T cell repertoires in COVID-19. The age range of participants was about 18 to 100 years, with residence in about two dozen US areas. Each participant's cohort was designated according to participant-reported clinical history. Recovered participants had two consecutive negative NP/OP PCR tests, healthcare professional clearance, or symptom resolution. The V end was cut by 3 bases, the J end by 3 bases, with 8 bases between. This CDR3 comprises 13 residues. Some clones are missing from TCRdb's copy, which holds only in-frame ones; the method was immunoSEQ multiplex PCR. There are 110,000 to 150,000 clones in the sample; just over 85% occur only once, and around 4.2% lies in the top ten.

Material for sequencing was PBMCs or T cells enriched from blood (not recorded which). This chain connects TRBV12-3 or TRBV12-4 to TRBJ1-1; a weak D match, TRBD1 (6 bases). The receptor was derived from a man over 45 who had recovered from COVID-19. The CDR3 DNA reads TGTGCCAGCAGTTTTGCAGGGGACACTGAAGCTTTCTTT. Its translation: CASSFAGDTEAFF.